Listed here is a single TCR beta chain. The sample is drawn from a study of CD8 T cells in Susac syndrome. With random hexamers, reverse transcription was performed on roughly 0.5 to 1 ug of RNA. The immunoSEQ assay covered 54 Vbeta and 13 Jbeta segments for CDR3. TCRdb re-derived calls from the immunoSEQ multiplex PCR reads in MiXCR, one entry per CDR3 protein. Found here are 150,000 to 200,000 distinct CDR3 sequences, approximately 93% of them singletons; the top ten hold almost 0.095%. Sequencing targeted TCR beta in blood CD8+ and CD4+ T cells. Stable or active relapsing-remitting multiple sclerosis, untreated and meeting revised McDonald criteria, defined the controls. Material: CD4+ T cells from PBMCs. The receptor comes from a human donor with multiple sclerosis.

CDR3 loop: CASSFVPRSGANVLTF. The CDR3 DNA follows: TGTGCCAGCAGCTTCGTTCCCCGCTCTGGGGCCAACGTCCTGACTTTC. The V and J genes are TRBV5-6 and TRBJ2-6; D gene ambiguous. The CDR3 contains 16 residues. Germline lookup yields CDR1 SGHDT and CDR2 YYEEEE. Trimming took off 2 bases at V and 0 bases at J, with 9 bases between the two ends.